The 24 T cell receptor beta chains below come from one sample, sequenced in a study of a mutant IDH1 vaccine in newly diagnosed glioma. Time point: week 11, during vaccination. Vaccine doses each comprised 300 ug of mutant IDH1 20-mer peptide, with topical imiquimod. Their target antigens are unknown. The assay was immunoSEQ multiplex PCR, and TCRdb's table has in-frame clones only and misses some. The sample carries 20,000 to 25,000 clones, 70% recorded once. Sequencing was performed on peripheral blood mononuclear cells (PBMCs), taken from a glioma patient whose treatment included an IDH1 peptide vaccine. Every receptor here comes from a man younger than 35 with glioma. Some clones in this sample may be carry-over from other donors' samples.

This clone has only a few counts. The chain uses TRBV27 and TRBJ1-2; TRBD1 matches 7 bases. CDR1 and CDR2 from the germline V gene are MNHEY and SMNVEV (reference sequence). With 6 bases clipped from V and 8 bases from J, the junction kept 9 bases outside the gene matches. The length of the CDR3 is 13 residues. The CDR3 protein is CASSPDRDGGYTF. As DNA, the CDR3 is TGTGCCAGCAGCCCAGACAGGGATGGCGGCTACACCTTC.

Only a few counts were recorded for this clone. This chain uses TRBV7-9 with TRBJ1-2, with D uncertain. The CDR3 extends over 15 amino acids. The germline V gene encodes CDR1 SEHNR and CDR2 FQNEAQ (reference sequence). Trimming shortened V by 0 bases and J by 8 bases, and 16 bases separated the two germline ends. The CDR3 nucleotides are TGTGCCAGCAGCTTAGCGGTACGGACCCTCGAAGGCTACACCTTC. Its protein product is CASSLAVRTLEGYTF.

V gene TRBV4-2 combines with J gene TRBJ2-6, with D unresolved. In germline, CDR1 is LGHNA, CDR2 YNFKEQ. CDR3 length: 19 residues. Trimming took off 0 bases at V and 0 bases at J, with 15 bases between the two ends. The CDR3 here is CASSQDTKTAYSGANVLTF. The DNA of the CDR3 is TGTGCCAGCAGCCAAGATACGAAGACTGCCTACTCTGGGGCCAACGTCCTGACTTTC.

J is TRBJ1-1 and V is TRBV28; 10 nucleotides align to TRBD1. The ends lost 2 bases at V and 0 bases at J; junction bases unmatched: 3. CDR3 size: 16 residues. The germline CDR1 and CDR2 sequences are MDHEN and SYDVKM. CDR3 loop: CASSLRQGALNTEAFF. Written as DNA, the CDR3 is TGTGCCAGCAGTTTACGACAGGGGGCCTTGAACACTGAAGCTTTCTTT.

This rearrangement joins TRBV6-5 to TRBJ1-3; no clear D. This CDR3 is 14 amino acids long. Germline CDR1 and CDR2: MNHEY and SVGAGI. V was clipped by 11 bases and J by 4 bases, with 18 bases between them. The CDR3 DNA reads TGTGCCTCAGCCCACGGGGTTCAAGGAAACACCATATATTTT. Translated, it gives CASAHGVQGNTIYF.

The chain employs TRBV27 and TRBJ2-1, with a weak D call TRBD2 (7 bases). The CDR3 sequence is 13 residues long. Germline-derived CDR1 and CDR2 are MNHEY and SMNVEV (reference sequence). V lost 8 bases and J 7 bases, leaving 15 bases between the germline ends. CDR3 amino acids: CASRLGGRNEQFF. The CDR3 nucleotides read TGTGCCAGCCGCCTGGGGGGGCGAAATGAGCAGTTCTTC.

The rearrangement uses TRBV2 and TRBJ1-5; 9 bases match TRBD1. The V gene's germline CDR1 is SNHLY and CDR2 FYNNEI. V gave up 6 bases and J gave up 6 bases; unmatched junction bases: 6. CDR3 size: 14 residues. The CDR3 protein is CASSRDREGQPQHF. Here the CDR3 DNA reads TGTGCCAGCAGCCGGGACAGGGAGGGTCAGCCCCAGCATTTT.

The CDR3: CASSLGGQLNEKLFF. The CDR3 nucleotides read TGCGCCAGCAGCTTGGGGGGACAGCTTAATGAAAAACTGTTTTTT. The V gene is TRBV5-1, the J gene TRBJ1-4, with 7 bases that match TRBD1. CDR1 and CDR2 from the germline V gene are SGHRS and YFSETQ. Germline trimming cut 0 bases from V and 4 bases from J; bases unmatched to any gene: 3. CDR3 length equals 15 residues.

V and J are TRBV2 and TRBJ2-7; TRBD1 aligns across 10 bases. The CDR3 length is 15 residues. V gave up 2 bases and J gave up 0 bases; unmatched junction bases: 1. Germline V lookup: CDR1 SNHLY, CDR2 FYNNEI. The CDR3 DNA sequence: TGTGCCAGCAGTGAATGGACAGGGGGCTCCTACGAGCAGTACTTC. As protein: CASSEWTGGSYEQYF. Using reference TRBV2 and TRBJ2-7 for the parts outside the CDR3, the full variable domain is EPEVTQTPSHQVTQMGQEVILRCVPISNHLYFYWYRQILGQKVEFLVSFYNNEISEKSEIFDDQFSVERPDGSNFTLKIRSTKLEDSAMYFCASSEWTGGSYEQYFGPGTRLTVT.

The chain uses TRBV4-3 and TRBJ2-5; possibly TRBD2 for D (5 bases). This CDR3 is 15 amino acids long. In germline, CDR1 is LGHNA, CDR2 YSLEER. Trimming stripped 4 bases from V and 5 bases from J, with 17 bases between. CDR3 sequence reads: CASSPSLMGMETQYF. The CDR3 DNA is TGCGCCAGCAGCCCTAGCTTAATGGGAATGGAGACCCAGTACTTC.

J is TRBJ1-2 and V is TRBV7-2; the D is unclear. V was cut by 7 bases and J by 0 bases, with 3 bases left in between. This CDR3 has 11 residues. The germline V gene has CDR1 SGHTA and CDR2 FQGNSA. The CDR3 loop is CASMSNYGYTF. The DNA of the CDR3 is TGTGCCAGCATGTCTAACTATGGCTACACCTTC.

Written as DNA, the CDR3 is TGTGCCAGCAGCCAAGGGGAGGCTAGCGGGAGGTTGAGCACAGATACGCAGTATTTT. Translated, it gives CASSQGEASGRLSTDTQYF. The genes are TRBV4-2 and TRBJ2-3, with 11 bases lining up with TRBD2. Looked up from germline, CDR1 is LGHNA and CDR2 is YNFKEQ. CDR3 length equals 19 residues. V lost 1 base, J lost 0 bases, and 9 bases stayed unmatched.

This chain uses TRBV4-3 with TRBJ2-3; 9 positions match TRBD1. Germline CDR1 reads LGHNA; CDR2 reads YSLEER. There are 15 residues in the CDR3. V lost 6 bases and J lost 5; bases outside the gene matches: 9. CDR3 residues: CASSPGTGTLDTQYF. CDR3 nucleotide sequence: TGCGCCAGCAGTCCCGGGACAGGGACTTTAGATACGCAGTATTTT.

This clone has a single count. This chain joins TRBV5-1 and TRBJ1-6, with D uncertain. In germline, CDR1 is SGHRS, CDR2 YFSETQ. This CDR3 comprises 16 residues. V shed 3 bases and J shed 1 base, with 11 bases lying between them. The CDR3 DNA reads as TGCGCCAGCAGCTCCCTGGCGTCTTCCTATAATTCACCCCTCCACTTT. Translating gives CASSSLASSYNSPLHF.

This chain links TRBV13 with TRBJ2-7, with 7 bases aligning to TRBD2. The CDR3 loop spans 15 amino acids. Trimming removed 2 bases from V and 1 base from J; junction bases left unmatched: 5. CDR1 and CDR2 (germline): PRHDT, FYEKMQ (reference sequence). The CDR3 bases are TGTGCCAGCAGCTTAAGGTCTAGCGGTTCCTACGAGCAGTACTTC. This encodes CASSLRSSGSYEQYF.

The chain carries TRBV5-6 and TRBJ2-1, with D possibly TRBD2 on 7 matching bases. CDR3 size: 13 residues. V lost 4 bases to trimming and J lost 9 bases, with 14 bases between them. Germline V CDR1 and CDR2: SGHDT, YYEEEE. CDR3 amino acids: CASSPGLGGEQFF. CDR3 nucleotide sequence: TGTGCCAGCAGCCCTGGACTAGGGGGTGAGCAGTTCTTC.

The V call is TRBV7-9, the J call TRBJ1-2; D might be TRBD1 (5 bases). Germline V gene lookup returns CDR1 SEHNR and CDR2 FQNEAQ (reference sequence). CDR3 length: 16 amino acids. Between the trimmed V and J ends, which lost 5 bases and 6 bases, there was a span of 22 bases. CDR3 DNA sequence: TGTGCCAGCAGCCCATTCCACCTCGGGGGTGAGGATGGCTACACCTTC. As protein: CASSPFHLGGEDGYTF. Looking up the rest from reference TRBV7-9 and TRBJ1-2 gives the full variable domain: DTGVSQNPRHKITKRGQNVTFRCDPISEHNRLYWYRQTLGQGPEFLTYFQNEAQLEKSRLLSDRFSAERPKGSFSTLEIQRTEQGDSAMYLCASSPFHLGGEDGYTFGSGTRLTVV.

The V gene is TRBV19, the J gene TRBJ1-5; D is possibly TRBD1 (6 bases). CDR3 length: 14 amino acids. The germline CDR1 and CDR2 sequences are LNHDA and SQIVND (reference sequence). Trimming took off 6 bases at V and 6 bases at J, with 15 bases between the two ends. CDR3 in amino acids: CASSHGTNLQPQHF. The CDR3 bases are TGTGCCAGTAGCCACGGGACAAATCTTCAGCCCCAGCATTTT. The full variable domain, in which reference TRBV19 and TRBJ1-5 provide the parts outside the CDR3, is DGGITQSPKYLFRKEGQNVTLSCEQNLNHDAMYWYRQDPGQGLRLIYYSQIVNDFQKGDIAEGYSVSREKKESFPLTVTSAQKNPTAFYLCASSHGTNLQPQHFGDGTRLSIL.

V is TRBV28 and J is TRBJ1-2; 12 bases fit TRBD1. The CDR3 has 14 amino acids. Trimming cost V 8 bases and J 7 bases; bases outside gene matches: 8. Germline CDR1 MDHEN, CDR2 SYDVKM. The CDR3 here is CASWGGTGGIGYTF. The CDR3 DNA follows: TGTGCCAGCTGGGGGGGGACAGGGGGCATTGGCTACACCTTC.

J is TRBJ2-7 and V is TRBV6-1; the match to TRBD1 covers 7 bases. With 6 bases clipped from V and 2 bases from J, the junction kept 4 bases outside the gene matches. Germline V gene data show CDR1 as MNHNS and CDR2 as SASEGT. CDR3 length equals 13 residues. Here the CDR3 DNA reads TGTGCCAGCAGGGACAGGCTCGCCTACGAGCAGTACTTC. It translates to CASRDRLAYEQYF.

Notes on this clone: The junction and the germline gene differ at one end; a read error may be behind it. The V gene is TRBV29-1, the J gene TRBJ1-2, with D uncertain. The germline gives CDR1 SQVTM, CDR2 ANQGSEA. CDR3 size: 9 residues. The CDR3 nucleotides read TGCAGCGTTGAAGGCAGGACCGCCTTC. It translates to CSVEGRTAF. The full variable domain, in which reference TRBV29-1 and TRBJ1-2 provide the parts outside the CDR3, is SAVISQKPSRDICQRGTSLTIQCQVDSQVTMMFWYRQQPGQSLTLIATANQGSEATYESGFVIDKFPISRPNLTFSTLTVSNMSPEDSSIYLCSVEGRTAFGSGTRLTVV.

The chain carries TRBV6-4 and TRBJ2-3, with D uncertain. V was cut by 0 bases and J by 0 bases, with 7 bases left in between. Looked up from germline, CDR1 is MRHNA and CDR2 is SNTAGT. The CDR3 is 15 amino acids. The CDR3 sequence is CASSDSRASTDTQYF. CDR3 in DNA: TGTGCCAGCAGTGACTCGAGAGCAAGCACAGATACGCAGTATTTT.

This chain connects TRBV6-5 to TRBJ2-3; TRBD2 might be the D (6 bases). The CDR3 has 15 amino acids. V lost 7 bases, J lost 3 bases, and 17 bases lay in between. Per the germline V gene, CDR1 is MNHEY and CDR2 is SVGAGI. CDR3 in amino acids: CASTPGRGRTDTQYF. DNA of the CDR3: TGTGCCAGCACCCCGGGGCGGGGAAGAACAGATACGCAGTATTTT.

The chain is built from TRBV5-1 and TRBJ1-4; 7 bases agree with TRBD1. CDR1 and CDR2 (germline): SGHRS, YFSETQ. The CDR3 length is 14 residues. Trimming at V came to 4 bases and at J to 5 bases, leaving 5 bases not matched to a gene. Written as DNA, the CDR3 is TGCGCCAGCAGCCCGAGACAGGGAAATGAAAAACTGTTTTTT. Translated: CASSPRQGNEKLFF.